These T cell receptor beta chains were read from a single sample in a study of blood T cell repertoires in COVID-19. Sequencing was performed with immunoSEQ multiplex PCR; in TCRdb, only in-frame clones are kept and a portion is missing. The table records approximately 150,000 clones, around 90% of them present only once. The sequenced sample was peripheral blood. Receptors originate from a woman aged 45 to 65 with acute or convalescent COVID-19. Both conserved end residues are trimmed from each CDR3. A D gene is named only where the DNA matches it firmly.

V	D	J	CDR3
TRBV4-1	.	TRBJ1-2	ASSQERGFYGYT
TRBV6-5	TRBD1	TRBJ2-1	ASHRDRLYNEQF
TRBV18	.	TRBJ2-7	ASSPRQGIEEQY
TRBV14	.	TRBJ1-2	ASSQDPHRTGPYGYT
TRBV5-6	TRBD2	TRBJ2-1	ASSPGLAISYNEQF
TRBV12-3/TRBV12-4	TRBD1	TRBJ1-2	ASRPDRVGGYT
TRBV11-2	TRBD1	TRBJ1-2	ASSLRFRTGNYGYT
TRBV5-4	.	TRBJ1-2	ASSFSGEPYGYT
TRBV4-1	.	TRBJ1-3	ASSQDQRVLGNTIY
TRBV7-2	.	TRBJ1-1	ASSTRGAIEAF
TRBV29-1	TRBD1	TRBJ1-2	SVVTGGSNNYGYT
TRBV18	.	TRBJ1-5	ASSPYGGNQPQH
TRBV19	.	TRBJ1-3	ASTDSQIFSGNTIY
TRBV7-9	TRBD1	TRBJ1-6	ASSFSTGEESPLH
TRBV5-1	.	TRBJ1-2	ASSLPRGASNYGYT
TRBV7-9	.	TRBJ1-2	ASSLARPRANYGYT
TRBV6-5	TRBD1	TRBJ1-1	ASSRTGGFEAF
TRBV19	.	TRBJ1-4	ASSIFRQGTTNEKLF
TRBV9	TRBD1	TRBJ2-7	ASSTTGQGYEQY
TRBV7-7	TRBD2	TRBJ2-1	ASSFSGGTYNEQF
TRBV30	.	TRBJ1-2	ACDSAYGYT
TRBV24-1	.	TRBJ1-2	ATSGTSGPGWGYT
TRBV18	TRBD1	TRBJ1-1	ASSPWDRVLNTEAF
TRBV19	TRBD1	TRBJ2-3	ASSILGQGDPSTDTQY
TRBV14	.	TRBJ1-6	ASSQVGGKGSPLH
TRBV25-1	TRBD2	TRBJ2-1	ASSEREGHFWF
TRBV24-1	.	TRBJ2-2	ATSDPSSNTGELF
TRBV19	TRBD1	TRBJ2-1	ASSIAGQGGNEQF
TRBV4-2	TRBD1	TRBJ1-4	ASSQIRGPEEKLF
TRBV7-2	TRBD1	TRBJ1-3	ASSRTGGTGNTIY
TRBV3-1/TRBV3-2	TRBD1	TRBJ2-7	ASSQNDDRVEQY
TRBV13	.	TRBJ1-6	ASSRGNSPLH
TRBV27	TRBD2	TRBJ2-1	ASSPLAGVYNEQF
TRBV12-3/TRBV12-4	.	TRBJ1-3	ASSQNTIY
TRBV11-2	.	TRBJ2-7	ASRRVGNSYEQY
TRBV7-9	TRBD2	TRBJ2-5	ASSLARAGGQETQY
TRBV6-5	TRBD2	TRBJ2-1	ASMGGYNEQF
TRBV5-6	.	TRBJ2-2	ASSLPLNKNTGELF
TRBV6-6	.	TRBJ1-2	ASGMDYGYT
TRBV19	.	TRBJ2-1	ASKARGNNEQF
TRBV30	.	TRBJ2-3	ARAGVMTDTQY
TRBV18	TRBD2	TRBJ2-3	ASSPLAGGRDTQY
TRBV5-1	TRBD2	TRBJ2-3	ASSYGLAGTDTQY
TRBV19	TRBD2	TRBJ2-5	ASRPGGGRGETQY
TRBV27	.	TRBJ2-1	ASSHYNEQF
TRBV7-3	TRBD2	TRBJ2-7	ASSILAGGTYEQY
TRBV6-5	.	TRBJ1-2	ASSYAAAGYGYT
TRBV18	TRBD1	TRBJ1-2	ASSLYGTGVGYT
TRBV6-5	.	TRBJ1-2	ASRQGSGGYT
TRBV13	TRBD2	TRBJ2-1	ASRRSSGGPNEQF